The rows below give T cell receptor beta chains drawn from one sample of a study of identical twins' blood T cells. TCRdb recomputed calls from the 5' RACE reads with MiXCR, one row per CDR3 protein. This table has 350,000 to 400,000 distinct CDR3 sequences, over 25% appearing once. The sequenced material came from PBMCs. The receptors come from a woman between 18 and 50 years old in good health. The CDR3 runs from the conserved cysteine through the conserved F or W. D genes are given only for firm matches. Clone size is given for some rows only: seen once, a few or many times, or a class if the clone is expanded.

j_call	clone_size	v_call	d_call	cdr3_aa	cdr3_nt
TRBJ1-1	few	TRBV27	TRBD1	CATRLRAQGKLGTEAFF	TGTGCCACCCGTCTTCGAGCACAGGGGAAGTTAGGCACTGAAGCTTTCTTT
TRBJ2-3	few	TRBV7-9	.	CASSFPYTQYF	TGTGCCAGCAGCTTTCCTTATACGCAGTATTTT
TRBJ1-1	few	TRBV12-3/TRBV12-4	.	CASTIRKAGNTEAFF	TGTGCCAGCACCATCAGGAAGGCGGGGAACACTGAAGCTTTCTTT
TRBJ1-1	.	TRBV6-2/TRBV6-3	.	CATTGRPTEAFF	TGTGCCACCACGGGACGGCCCACTGAAGCTTTCTTT
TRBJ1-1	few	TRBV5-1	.	CASSLGPPTEAFF	TGCGCCAGCAGCTTGGGGCCCCCGACTGAAGCTTTCTTT
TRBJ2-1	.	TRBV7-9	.	CASSPTSRSYNEQFF	TGTGCCAGCAGCCCTACGTCTAGGTCCTACAATGAGCAGTTCTTC
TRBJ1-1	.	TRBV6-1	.	CASPTSWGGTEAFF	TGTGCCAGCCCGACCTCCTGGGGGGGCACTGAAGCTTTCTTT
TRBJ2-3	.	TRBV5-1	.	CASSLIITDTQYF	TGCGCCAGCAGCTTGATTATCACAGATACGCAGTATTTT
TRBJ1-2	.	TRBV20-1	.	CSASFTQDYYGYTF	TGCAGTGCTAGTTTCACACAAGATTACTATGGCTACACCTTC
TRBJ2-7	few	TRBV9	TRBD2	CASSVEREFGGQYF	TGTGCCAGCAGCGTAGAGCGGGAGTTTGGCGGGCAGTACTTC
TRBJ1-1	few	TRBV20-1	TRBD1	CSATPGQGNTEAFF	TGCAGTGCTACCCCGGGACAGGGAAACACTGAAGCTTTCTTT
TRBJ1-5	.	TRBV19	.	CASSGKSNQPQHF	TGTGCCAGTAGCGGGAAGTCTAATCAGCCCCAGCATTTT
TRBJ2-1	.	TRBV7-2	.	CASSLKPREQFF	TGTGCCAGCAGCTTAAAGCCTCGTGAGCAGTTCTTC
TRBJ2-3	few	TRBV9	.	CASSVVMDSNTDTQYF	TGTGCCAGCAGCGTAGTAATGGATTCAAACACAGATACGCAGTATTTT
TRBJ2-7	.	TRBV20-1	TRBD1	CSARDPRTGGGLEQYF	TGCAGTGCTAGAGATCCCCGGACAGGGGGAGGTTTGGAGCAGTACTTC
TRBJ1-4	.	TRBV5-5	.	CASNLFARHEKLFF	TGTGCCAGCAACTTATTCGCCAGGCATGAAAAACTGTTTTTT
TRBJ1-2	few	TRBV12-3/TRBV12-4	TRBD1	CASSLGQAVTF	TGTGCCAGCAGTCTGGGACAGGCCGTCACCTTC
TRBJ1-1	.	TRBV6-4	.	CASSAGTENTEAFF	TGTGCCAGCAGCGCCGGGACGGAGAACACTGAAGCTTTCTTT
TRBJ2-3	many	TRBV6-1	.	CASGKGSTDTQYF	TGTGCCAGCGGGAAGGGGAGCACAGATACGCAGTATTTT
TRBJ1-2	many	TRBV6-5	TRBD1	CASSYWGQRGYGYTF	TGTGCCAGCAGTTACTGGGGACAGCGCGGCTATGGCTACACCTTC
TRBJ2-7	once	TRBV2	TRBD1	CANSRTGQGYEQYF	TGTGCCAACAGTCGGACAGGGCAAGGTTACGAGCAGTACTTC
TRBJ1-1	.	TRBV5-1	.	CASSSPETGMTEAFF	TGCGCCAGCAGCTCGCCCGAGACAGGAATGACTGAAGCTTTCTTT
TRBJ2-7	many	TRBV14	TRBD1	CASSRQTGREQYF	TGTGCCAGCAGTAGACAGACAGGGCGCGAGCAGTACTTC
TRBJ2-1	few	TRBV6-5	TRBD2	CASRPRLAGGLNEQFF	TGTGCCAGCAGACCCCGACTAGCGGGGGGGCTCAATGAGCAGTTCTTC
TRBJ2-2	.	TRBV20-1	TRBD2	CSASVRTSGVNTGELFF	TGCAGTGCTAGTGTTAGGACTAGCGGGGTGAACACCGGGGAGCTGTTTTTT
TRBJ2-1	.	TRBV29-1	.	CSVDGLASYNEQFF	TGCAGCGTTGATGGGCTAGCGAGCTACAATGAGCAGTTCTTC
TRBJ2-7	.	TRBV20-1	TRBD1	CSARVRGQGFEQYF	TGCAGTGCTAGAGTTCGGGGACAGGGCTTCGAGCAGTACTTC
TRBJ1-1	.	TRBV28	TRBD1	CANRQGTEAFF	TGTGCCAATAGACAGGGCACTGAAGCTTTCTTT
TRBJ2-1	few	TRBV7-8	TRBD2	CASSLEELQREEQFF	TGTGCCAGCAGCTTAGAAGAACTCCAGCGGGAGGAGCAGTTCTTC
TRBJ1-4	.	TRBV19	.	CASSKGRMAGLNEKLFF	TGTGCCAGTAGTAAAGGAAGAATGGCAGGACTTAATGAAAAACTGTTTTTT
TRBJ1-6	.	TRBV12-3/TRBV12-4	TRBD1	CTSSLTGGGSPLYF	TGTACCAGCAGTCTGACAGGGGGAGGTTCACCCCTCTACTTT
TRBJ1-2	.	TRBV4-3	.	CASSPGWGGVDYGYTF	TGCGCCAGCAGCCCCGGATGGGGGGGAGTTGACTATGGCTACACCTTC
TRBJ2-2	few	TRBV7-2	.	CASSLTGTANTGELFF	TGTGCCAGCAGCCTTACAGGGACGGCGAACACCGGGGAGCTGTTTTTT
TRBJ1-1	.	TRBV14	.	CASSQDSTGGAFF	TGTGCCAGCAGCCAAGATTCTACAGGTGGGGCTTTCTTT
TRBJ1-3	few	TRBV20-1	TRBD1	CSAQQRDRGNTIYF	TGCAGTGCTCAACAACGGGACAGGGGAAACACCATATATTTT
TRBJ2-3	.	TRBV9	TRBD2	CASSVVAGPGDTQYF	TGTGCCAGCAGCGTAGTAGCGGGTCCTGGGGATACGCAGTATTTT
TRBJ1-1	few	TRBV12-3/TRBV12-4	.	CASSLVSLTNTEAFF	TGTGCCAGCAGTTTAGTCTCTCTCACGAACACTGAAGCTTTCTTT
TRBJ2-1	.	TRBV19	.	CASSILGPYNEQFF	TGTGCCAGTAGTATATTGGGTCCCTACAATGAGCAGTTCTTC
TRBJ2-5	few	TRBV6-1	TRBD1	CASTWTGYRETQYF	TGTGCCAGCACCTGGACAGGGTATCGAGAGACCCAGTACTTC
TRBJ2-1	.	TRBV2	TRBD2	CASVGGGGNEQFF	TGTGCCAGCGTCGGGGGGGGCGGAAATGAGCAGTTCTTC
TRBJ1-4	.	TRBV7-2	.	CAGSLIRGPKLFF	TGTGCCGGCAGCTTGATTCGGGGCCCCAAACTGTTTTTT
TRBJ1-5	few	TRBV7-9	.	CASTAYSNQPQHF	TGTGCCAGCACTGCTTATAGCAATCAGCCCCAGCATTTT
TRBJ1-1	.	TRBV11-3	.	CASSTNRYTEAFF	TGTGCCAGCAGCACCAACAGGTACACTGAAGCTTTCTTT
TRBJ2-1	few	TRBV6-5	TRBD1	CASRTRGSSYNEQFF	TGTGCCAGCAGAACCAGGGGGAGCTCCTACAATGAGCAGTTCTTC